The 6 T cell receptor beta chains presented below share a single source sample, sequenced in a study of blood T cell repertoires in COVID-19. The repertoire was sequenced with immunoSEQ multiplex PCR; TCRdb's copy has only in-frame clones and lacks some. The table shows around 61,000 clones, with 86% occurring only once. Source material: peripheral blood. These receptors came from a man aged 45-60 years with active COVID-19.

The genes are TRBV20-1 and TRBJ2-4, with 8 bases that match TRBD2. CDR1 is DFQATT, CDR2 SNEGSKA, per germline (reference sequence). The CDR3 extends over 15 amino acids. V lost 3 bases and J lost 2; bases outside the gene matches: 6. CDR3 sequence: CSASRGSGTKNIQYF. The CDR3 bases are TGCAGTGCTAGTCGTGGTAGCGGGACCAAAAACATTCAGTACTTC.

This sequence joins TRBV7-9 and TRBJ1-4; a weak D match, TRBD1 (5 bases). Germline V lookup: CDR1 SEHNR, CDR2 FQNEAQ (reference sequence). V gave up 0 bases and J gave up 7 bases, with 9 bases separating them. This CDR3 region has 14 residues. This chain's CDR3 is CASSLAGGFEKLFF. In DNA, the CDR3 is TGTGCCAGCAGCTTAGCGGGGGGTTTTGAAAAACTGTTTTTT.

The DNA of the CDR3 is TGTGCCAGCAGTTTAGGTCCAGGGCGGAATCAGCCCCAGCATTTT. It codes for CASSLGPGRNQPQHF. The rearrangement joins TRBV27 to TRBJ1-5, with D maybe TRBD1 (5 bases). From germline, CDR1 is MNHEY and CDR2 SMNVEV (reference sequence). The CDR3 has 15 residues. Trimming removed 2 bases from V and 4 bases from J, with 12 bases in between.

This rearrangement joins TRBV7-9 to TRBJ1-4, with D possibly TRBD1 on 6 matching bases. CDR3 length: 13 amino acids. V gave up 7 bases and J gave up 5 bases, with 11 bases separating them. CDR1 and CDR2 from the germline V gene are SEHNR and FQNEAQ (reference sequence). The CDR3 protein is CASKDRNNEKLFF. CDR3 sequence (DNA): TGTGCCAGCAAGGACAGAAACAATGAAAAACTGTTTTTT.

The chain has TRBV19 and TRBJ2-3; D is unresolved. In germline, CDR1 is LNHDA, CDR2 SQIVND (reference sequence). There are 15 residues in the CDR3. Trimming removed 1 base at V and 0 bases at J, with 8 bases between. The CDR3 loop reads CASSIGPQSTDTQYF. As DNA, the CDR3 is TGTGCCAGTAGTATAGGTCCCCAAAGCACAGATACGCAGTATTTT.

V is TRBV3-1 (or the pseudogene TRBV3-2) and J is TRBJ1-1; D not certain. V was trimmed by 0 bases and J by 2 bases, leaving 13 bases between them. The CDR3 covers 16 residues. Germline V CDR1 and CDR2: LGHDT, YNNKEL (reference sequence). The chain's CDR3 is CASSQDLGGINTEAFF. The CDR3 DNA sequence: TGTGCCAGCAGCCAAGATCTAGGAGGGATCAACACTGAAGCTTTCTTT.